These 23 T cell receptor beta chains originate from one sample sequenced in a study of lymphopenia after photon versus proton radiotherapy. Clones were read by immunoSEQ multiplex PCR, and TCRdb kept only the in-frame ones, dropping some. Of fewer than 25,000 clones in the sample, approximately 80% were seen once. Here the sequenced sample was peripheral blood, taken from a patient treated with photon-based radiotherapy. The receptor set was obtained from a man aged 35 to 55 with gastric cancer.

The V gene is TRBV30, the J gene TRBJ2-6, with D unresolved. The CDR3 length is 12 residues. Trimming shortened V by 5 bases and J by 4 bases, and 6 bases separated the two germline ends. Germline-derived CDR1 and CDR2 are GTSNPN and SVGIG (reference sequence). CDR3 sequence: CAWQIGANVLTF. The CDR3 DNA is TGTGCCTGGCAAATCGGGGCCAACGTCCTGACTTTC.

Of note for this clone: At one end the junction does not follow the germline gene, possibly because of a read error. The rearrangement joins TRBV10-3 to TRBJ2-5, with a weak D call TRBD2 (5 bases). The CDR3 is 14 amino acids. Germline CDR1 reads ENHRY; CDR2 reads SYGVKD. DNA for the CDR3: TGTGCCATCAATGAGGGAGTAGGTCGAGAGACCCAGTACTTC. Its protein is CAINEGVGRETQYF.

The rearrangement links TRBV2 to TRBJ2-7; D perhaps matches TRBD1 (6 bases). Germline-derived CDR1 and CDR2 are SNHLY and FYNNEI. The V end was cut by 6 bases, the J end by 3 bases, with 15 bases between. This CDR3 region has 14 residues. The CDR3 DNA reads TGTGCCAGCAGGGACGCAGGGGATTTCTACGAGCAGTACTTC. Protein product: CASRDAGDFYEQYF.

The gene calls are TRBV7-9 and TRBJ2-3, with 8 bases aligning to TRBD1. The V gene's germline CDR1 is SEHNR and CDR2 FQNEAQ (reference sequence). The junction had 3 bases not matched to a gene; V was cut back by 4 bases and J by 6 bases. The CDR3 sequence is 13 residues long. CDR3 protein: CASSSRGPDTQYF. CDR3 sequence (DNA): TGTGCCAGCAGCTCCAGGGGGCCGGATACGCAGTATTTT. Variable domain in full (rest from reference TRBV7-9 and TRBJ2-3): DTGVSQNPRHKITKRGQNVTFRCDPISEHNRLYWYRQTLGQGPEFLTYFQNEAQLEKSRLLSDRFSAERPKGSFSTLEIQRTEQGDSAMYLCASSSRGPDTQYFGPGTRLTVL.

This clone appeared a single time. This rearrangement joins TRBV19 to TRBJ2-2, with 8 bases lining up with TRBD1. The CDR3 runs 16 residues. With V trimmed by 2 bases and J by 6 bases, 8 bases remained unmatched. Germline loops: CDR1 LNHDA, CDR2 SQIVND (reference sequence). The CDR3 DNA reads as TGTGCCAGTAGTATACAGGCAGGGGGCGTCTCCGGGGAGCTGTTTTTT. This gives the protein CASSIQAGGVSGELFF.

This clone was recorded once. The chain has TRBV10-3 and TRBJ2-2; maybe TRBD1 (5 bases). Deletions cut 2 bases from V and 4 bases from J, with 14 bases between. Germline values: CDR1 ENHRY, CDR2 SYGVKD. The CDR3 is 16 residues long. The CDR3 DNA reads TGTGCCATCAGTGAGCTGCCAGGGCGGAGCACCGGGGAGCTGTTTTTT. The encoded protein is CAISELPGRSTGELFF.

The chain carries TRBV7-2 and TRBJ1-5; no clear D. The V and J ends lost 6 bases and 0 bases respectively, with 12 bases between them. Looked up from germline, CDR1 is SGHTA and CDR2 is FQGNSA. CDR3 length: 15 amino acids. The CDR3 region is CASSQSGDSNQPQHF. CDR3 DNA: TGTGCCAGCAGTCAAAGCGGGGATAGCAATCAGCCCCAGCATTTT.

As concerns this clone: Its ends do not fully match the called genes, so a read error is possible. The rearrangement joins TRBV27 to TRBJ2-1; D may be TRBD2 (5 bases). In germline, CDR1 is MNHEY, CDR2 SMNVEV (reference sequence). There are 13 residues in the CDR3. CDR3 amino acids: CASSPPGLLVAIF. For the CDR3, the DNA is TGTGCCAGCAGTCCACCAGGATTGCTGGTAGCGATCTTC.

The rearrangement joins TRBV7-9 to TRBJ1-1; the D is unclear. In germline, CDR1 is SEHNR, CDR2 FQNEAQ (reference sequence). The length of the CDR3 is 15 residues. Trimming took 1 base from V and 0 from J, leaving 9 bases between them. The chain's CDR3 is CASSLEEGMNTEAFF. The CDR3 nucleotides read TGTGCCAGCAGCTTAGAGGAGGGTATGAACACTGAAGCTTTCTTT.

The chain carries TRBV5-4 and TRBJ2-7; the match to TRBD2 covers 11 bases. The ends lost 1 base at V and 4 bases at J; junction bases unmatched: 7. The CDR3 has 16 amino acids. The germline CDR1 and CDR2 sequences are SGHNT and YYREEE (reference sequence). This chain's CDR3 is CASSLRLAGSPYEQYF. The DNA of the CDR3 is TGTGCCAGCAGCTTGAGACTAGCGGGGTCCCCATACGAGCAGTACTTC. Based on the CDR3 plus reference TRBV5-4 and TRBJ2-7, the full variable domain is ETGVTQSPTHLIKTRGQQVTLRCSSQSGHNTVSWYQQALGQGPQFIFQYYREEENGRGNFPPRFSGLQFPNYSSELNVNALELDDSALYLCASSLRLAGSPYEQYFGPGTRLTVT.

CDR3: CASSIAPRRGGGTEAFF. CDR3 coding DNA: TGTGCCAGTAGTATAGCCCCGCGGAGGGGGGGAGGCACTGAAGCTTTCTTT. The chain carries TRBV19 and TRBJ1-1; D possibly corresponds to TRBD1 (6 bases). This CDR3 spans 17 amino acids. Trimming took off 1 base at V and 4 bases at J, with 19 bases between the two ends. The germline V gene has CDR1 LNHDA and CDR2 SQIVND (reference sequence). The variable domain in full, completed from reference TRBV19 and TRBJ1-1, reads DGGITQSPKYLFRKEGQNVTLSCEQNLNHDAMYWYRQDPGQGLRLIYYSQIVNDFQKGDIAEGYSVSREKKESFPLTVTSAQKNPTAFYLCASSIAPRRGGGTEAFFGQGTRLTVV.

About this clone: At the DNA level, this CDR3 is encoded by other sequences in the same sample as well. The J gene is TRBJ1-5, the V gene TRBV30; TRBD1 agrees at 7 bases. This CDR3 comprises 15 residues. CDR1 and CDR2 from the germline V gene are GTSNPN and SVGIG (reference sequence). V was pared by 2 bases and J by 0 bases, with 4 bases of the junction left unmatched. CDR3 in amino acids: CAWSRGTDSNQPQHF. For the CDR3, the DNA is TGTGCCTGGAGTCGAGGGACAGATAGCAATCAGCCCCAGCATTTT. The whole variable domain, filled in from reference TRBV30 and TRBJ1-5, reads SQTIHQWPATLVQPVGSPLSLECTVEGTSNPNLYWYRQAAGRGLQLLFYSVGIGQISSEVPQNLSASRPQDRQFILSSKKLLLSDSGFYLCAWSRGTDSNQPQHFGDGTRLSIL.

This sequence joins TRBV5-8 and TRBJ2-6; D is perhaps TRBD2 (5 bases). The CDR3 runs 18 residues. Germline CDR1 and CDR2: SGHTS and YDEGEE. V shed 1 base and J shed 2 bases, with 16 bases lying between them. This CDR3 is CASSLWSLRVAGANVLTF. The CDR3 nucleotides read TGTGCCAGCAGCTTGTGGTCCTTGAGGGTGGCTGGGGCCAACGTCCTGACTTTC.

CDR3 sequence (DNA): TGCGCCAGCAGACCCGATCCCTCTAGCACAGATACGCAGTATTTT. It codes for CASRPDPSSTDTQYF. The rearrangement links TRBV5-1 to TRBJ2-3; D unresolved. The CDR3 is made up of 15 amino acids. CDR1 SGHRS and CDR2 YFSETQ come from the germline V gene. The ends were cut back, 5 bases at V and 0 bases at J, with 13 bases in the middle.

V gene TRBV6-5 combines with J gene TRBJ1-5, with D tentatively TRBD1 (6 bases). This CDR3 spans 13 amino acids. The ends were cut back, 6 bases at V and 7 bases at J, with 13 bases in the middle. CDR1 is MNHEY and CDR2 is SVGAGI in the germline V gene. This CDR3 reads CASRPQGGQPQHF. The DNA for the CDR3 is TGTGCCAGCAGACCACAGGGAGGGCAGCCCCAGCATTTT.

This chain links TRBV6-1 with TRBJ1-1; D is unresolved. This CDR3 has 15 amino acids. Germline V lookup: CDR1 MNHNS, CDR2 SASEGT. Trimming removed 1 base at V and 0 bases at J, with 9 bases between. The CDR3 coding sequence is TGTGCCAGCAGTGAAGTTTGGAGCATGAACACTGAAGCTTTCTTT. It encodes CASSEVWSMNTEAFF.

This clone was seen a single time. V gene TRBV9 combines with J gene TRBJ2-1; 12 nucleotides align to TRBD2. Germline CDR1 and CDR2: SGDLS and YYNGEE. The junction had 4 bases not matched to a gene; V was cut back by 0 bases and J by 6 bases. The CDR3 runs 16 residues. The CDR3 sequence is CASSVALAGGPNEQFF. The CDR3 coding sequence is TGTGCCAGCAGCGTAGCCCTAGCGGGGGGGCCCAATGAGCAGTTCTTC.

This rearrangement joins TRBV6-5 to TRBJ1-1; D gene ambiguous. The V end lost 2 bases, the J end lost 6 bases, and 4 bases lay between the germline ends. Per germline, CDR1 MNHEY and CDR2 SVGAGI. The CDR3 is made up of 11 amino acids. The CDR3 reads CASSYLAEAFF. The CDR3 DNA sequence: TGTGCCAGCAGTTACCTTGCTGAAGCTTTCTTT.

V usage is TRBV15 and J usage is TRBJ1-4; maybe TRBD1 (6 bases). CDR1 is LNHNV, CDR2 YYDKDF, per germline (reference sequence). Trimming removed 0 bases from V and 8 bases from J, with 19 bases in between. The CDR3 runs 17 residues. The CDR3 spells CATSRDMRGQGKEKLFF. The CDR3 region has the DNA TGTGCCACCAGCAGAGATATGCGGGGGCAGGGAAAGGAAAAACTGTTTTTT.

Remarks on this clone: A junction boundary mismatches the germline segment, possibly from a read error. The rearrangement links TRBV5-4 to TRBJ2-7, with D tentatively TRBD1 or TRBD2 (6 bases each). Germline loops: CDR1 SGHNT, CDR2 YYREEE (reference sequence). The CDR3 sequence is 15 residues long. Here the CDR3 DNA reads TGCGCCAGCAGCCAAGATCGGCGCAGGGGAGGCGAGCAGTACTTC. Its protein is CASSQDRRRGGEQYF.

In its sample, this clone was seen a few times. The chain combines TRBV29-1 with TRBJ1-2, with a tentative D call TRBD1 (5 bases). Trimming took 5 bases from V and 4 from J, leaving 17 bases between them. Germline CDR1 is SQVTM and CDR2 is ANQGSEA. The length of the CDR3 is 14 residues. DNA of the CDR3: TGCAGCGTTTGGGGCCCCCGCACCGCCTATGGCTACACCTTC. Amino acids: CSVWGPRTAYGYTF.

The gene calls are TRBV6-5 and TRBJ1-1, with 9 bases that match TRBD1. V lost 5 bases and J lost 11; bases outside the gene matches: 9. This CDR3 is 13 amino acids long. Germline-derived CDR1 and CDR2 are MNHEY and SVGAGI. This chain's CDR3 is CASSPRDRAYAFF. As DNA, the CDR3 is TGTGCCAGCAGTCCCCGGGACAGGGCGTATGCTTTCTTT.

V and J are TRBV7-6 and TRBJ2-5, with 8 bases lining up with TRBD2. The CDR3 sequence is 15 residues long. J lost 2 bases, V lost 1 base, and 3 bases had no gene match. Germline V gene data show CDR1 as SGHVS and CDR2 as FNYEAQ. The CDR3 region has the DNA TGTGCCAGCAGCTTAGGAGGGACTAGGCAAGAGACCCAGTACTTC. It yields the protein CASSLGGTRQETQYF.